A selection of T cell receptor beta chains follows, all from one sample in a study of T cell changes during pregnancy in multiple sclerosis. Sequencing was performed with immunoSEQ multiplex PCR; in TCRdb, only in-frame clones are kept and a portion is missing. Of 45,000 to 50,000 clones in the sample, 85% to 95% are singletons; the top ten hold roughly 2.2%. The starting material was peripheral blood, obtained in the third trimester of pregnancy. The receptors shown here come from a female donor with multiple sclerosis, enrolled in a pregnancy study. CDR3s include the opening cysteine and the closing phenylalanine or tryptophan. D genes are given only for firm matches. Only some rows state a clone size, as once, few, many or a class for expanded clones.

v_gene	d_gene	abundance	j_gene	CDR3nt	CDR3aa
TRBV27	.	.	TRBJ2-3	TGTGCCAGCAGTTTAAACCTGGTAGAACGAGATACGCAGTATTTT	CASSLNLVERDTQYF
TRBV13	TRBD2	once	TRBJ2-3	TGTGCTAGCAGCGCTGTCAGCGGGGACCCCCCAGATACGCAGTATTTT	CASSAVSGDPPDTQYF
TRBV29-1	.	.	TRBJ2-5	TGCAGCGTTGCCTACGAGGTGGTGGAGACCCAGTACTTC	CSVAYEVVETQYF
TRBV28	TRBD2	.	TRBJ2-7	TGTGCCAGCAGACCCGGGACTAGCGGGAGGCCGACCTTC	CASRPGTSGRPTF
TRBV29-1	.	.	TRBJ2-3	TGCAGCATCTTCCAGGATACGCAGTATTTT	CSIFQDTQYF
TRBV19	.	.	TRBJ2-7	TGTGCCAGTAGTATCCAGGGCTCCTACGAGCAGTACTTC	CASSIQGSYEQYF
TRBV5-6	.	.	TRBJ2-1	TGTGCCAGCAGCTTGGCTCGTAATGAGCAGTTCTTC	CASSLARNEQFF
TRBV4-2	.	.	TRBJ1-2	TGTGCCAGCAGCCATTTAGGGGGGGGGAAGGACTATGGCTACACCTTC	CASSHLGGGKDYGYTF
TRBV18	TRBD1	.	TRBJ1-1	TGTGCCAGCTCACCCGAATGGGGACAGATGAACACTGAAGCTTTCTTT	CASSPEWGQMNTEAFF
TRBV7-9	.	.	TRBJ1-2	TGTGCCAGCAGCTATGGAGCTAACTATGGCTACACCTTC	CASSYGANYGYTF
TRBV27	.	once	TRBJ1-2	TGTGCCAGCAGACAAGACAATAACTATGGCTACACCTTC	CASRQDNNYGYTF
TRBV15	TRBD1	.	TRBJ1-1	TGTGCCACCAGCAGAGAAACAGGGGCCACTGAAGCTTTCTTT	CATSRETGATEAFF
TRBV2	TRBD1	.	TRBJ1-5	TGTGCCAGTCGGACAGGGGTCAGCAATCAGCCCCAGCATTTT	CASRTGVSNQPQHF
TRBV7-2	TRBD2	once	TRBJ2-7	TGTGCCAGCAGCTTAGCGGGGACTAGCGCCTCCTACGAGCAGTACTTC	CASSLAGTSASYEQYF
TRBV7-2	.	.	TRBJ1-1	TGTGCCAGCAGCTTTATTGTATCTGAAGCTTTCTTT	CASSFIVSEAFF
TRBV7-9	TRBD2	.	TRBJ2-3	TGTGCCAGCAGCTTAGAGCTAGCGGGAGGTAGGACAGATACGCAGTATTTT	CASSLELAGGRTDTQYF
TRBV4-3	TRBD2	once	TRBJ2-7	TGCGCCAGCAGCCAAGCTAGCGGGAGGGACTACGGGCAGTACTTC	CASSQASGRDYGQYF
TRBV21-1	.	.	TRBJ2-3	TGTGCCAGCAGCAAGGCTAGCGGGAGGAGGGCAGATACGCAGTATTTT	CASSKASGRRADTQYF
TRBV7-9	.	.	TRBJ2-1	TGTGCCAGCAGCCTCCTGGGGGCCGGCAATGAGCAGTTCTTC	CASSLLGAGNEQFF
TRBV19	.	few	TRBJ1-2	TGTGCCAGTAGTATACAGAGGACAAACTATGGCTACACCTTC	CASSIQRTNYGYTF
TRBV27	.	.	TRBJ2-5	TGTGCCAGCAGTTACTCCCATCTCCCTGAGACCCAGTACTTC	CASSYSHLPETQYF
TRBV4-3	TRBD1	.	TRBJ2-5	TGCGCCAGCAGCCAAGAACCTGGACAGGGAGGAGAGACCCAGTACTTC	CASSQEPGQGGETQYF
TRBV7-6	.	.	TRBJ2-7	TGTGCCAGCAGCTTAGCGCAACGGTCCTACGAGCAGTACTTC	CASSLAQRSYEQYF
TRBV29-1	.	.	TRBJ1-3	TGCAGCGTGAGGGAGGGAATCACTGGAAACACCATATATTTT	CSVREGITGNTIYF
TRBV6-4	.	.	TRBJ2-2	TGTGCCAGCAGTGACTCCCTCGGGGGAAGGGTGCTGTTTTTT	CASSDSLGGRVLFF
TRBV29-1	.	.	TRBJ2-5	TGCAGCGTTACCAAAAGCCCTAAAGAGACCCAGTACTTC	CSVTKSPKETQYF
TRBV28	.	.	TRBJ1-5	TGTGCCAGCAGGTCCCACAGGGTCGGCCAGCCCCAGCATTTT	CASRSHRVGQPQHF
TRBV7-9	.	.	TRBJ1-1	TGTGCCAGCAGCATTAACAGGGACGCGAGGACTGAAGCTTTCTTT	CASSINRDARTEAFF
TRBV4-3	.	.	TRBJ2-7	TGCGCCAGCAATTTTACAGGCTACTCCTACGAGCAGTACTTC	CASNFTGYSYEQYF
TRBV7-2	TRBD2	once	TRBJ2-5	TGTGCCAGCAGCTCAACCGGGACTAGCGGGACGAGGGCCCAGTACTTC	CASSSTGTSGTRAQYF
TRBV15	.	.	TRBJ1-4	TGTGCCACCAGCCCCTGGGGGGGAAATGAAAAACTGTTTTTT	CATSPWGGNEKLFF
TRBV28	.	.	TRBJ2-7	TGTGCCAGCAACCCCCCAGGGCGCCGCTCCTACGAGCAGTACTTC	CASNPPGRRSYEQYF
TRBV10-3	.	.	TRBJ1-2	TGTGCCAGCAAGGACAATTATGGCTACACCTTC	CASKDNYGYTF
TRBV27	TRBD1	.	TRBJ2-2	TGTGCCAGCAGTTCGACAGGGGGGATCACCGGGGAGCTGTTTTTT	CASSSTGGITGELFF
TRBV5-1	TRBD2	.	TRBJ2-1	TGCGCCAGCAGCTTGGAAGGTAGCGGGAGGAGGCCGTATAACAATGAGCAGTTCTTC	CASSLEGSGRRPYNNEQFF
TRBV18	.	.	TRBJ2-1	TGTGCCAGCTCACCACCGGTTAGTGTGAACAATGAGCAGTTCTTC	CASSPPVSVNNEQFF
TRBV27	TRBD2	.	TRBJ2-7	TGTGCCAGCAGCCTTTTAGCGGGAGGTGTTCCTTACGAGCAGTACTTC	CASSLLAGGVPYEQYF
TRBV6-1	TRBD1	.	TRBJ1-6	TGTGCCAGCAGTGAATCGGCCGGGACAGGGACTTCACCCCTCCACTTT	CASSESAGTGTSPLHF
TRBV5-1	TRBD2	.	TRBJ2-2	TGCGCCAGCAAGGGGACTATAGGTTCGTTCGGGGAGCTGTTTTTT	CASKGTIGSFGELFF
TRBV19	TRBD2	.	TRBJ2-1	TGTGCCAGTAGTCCCTGGACTAGCGGGAAGAATGAGCAGTTCTTC	CASSPWTSGKNEQFF
TRBV4-3	.	once	TRBJ2-7	TGCGCCAGCAGCCAAGTTATAATCATCGGGACTTACTACGAGCAGTACTTC	CASSQVIIIGTYYEQYF
TRBV9	.	once	TRBJ2-3	TGTGCCAGCAGCCCTGAGGGAGATACGCAGTATTTT	CASSPEGDTQYF
TRBV6-4	.	.	TRBJ1-2	TGTGCCAGCAGTTATGGCTCTCATGGCTACACCTTC	CASSYGSHGYTF
TRBV6-4	TRBD2	.	TRBJ2-3	TGTGCCAGCAGCCGGACTAGCGGGAGTGTAGATACGCAGTATTTT	CASSRTSGSVDTQYF
TRBV2	.	.	TRBJ1-1	TGTGCCAGCAGTGAGCAACAGGGACGTAGTGAAGCTTTCTTT	CASSEQQGRSEAFF
TRBV29-1	TRBD1	.	TRBJ2-2	TGCAGCATGGGACAGGGGGGCACCGGGGAGCTGTTTTTT	CSMGQGGTGELFF
TRBV7-6	TRBD1	.	TRBJ2-5	TGTGCCAGCAGCCAGGGGACAGGGGGTGAGACCCAGTACTTC	CASSQGTGGETQYF
TRBV28	.	few	TRBJ1-1	TGTGCCAGCAGTCCGAATTTCGGGGGGGGGAACACTGAAGCTTTCTTT	CASSPNFGGGNTEAFF
TRBV29-1	.	.	TRBJ1-1	TGCAGCGTCTTTGGGGGAGGCACTGAAGCTTTCTTT	CSVFGGGTEAFF
TRBV19	.	.	TRBJ2-4	TGTGCCAGTAGCCCGACGAGGGTTGGCATTCAGTACTTC	CASSPTRVGIQYF